The 22 T cell receptor beta chains listed next were all sequenced from one sample in a study of T-cell reconstitution after alpha-beta-depleted transplantation in children. A TCRbeta library incorporating unique molecular identifiers was prepared. TCRdb passed the PCR reads through MiXCR, listing each CDR3 protein once. The repertoire consists of about 580,000 distinct CDR3 sequences, with more than 20% occurring once and the leading ten covering roughly 13%. The sequenced sample was PBMCs, mostly from graft donor cells, obtained 360 days after TCRalphabeta/CD19-depleted stem cell transplant. These TCRs come from a boy younger than two who had a stem cell transplant for acute myeloid leukemia, so the T cells may come from the graft donor.

The CDR3 protein is CASSEWGARADTQYF. Written as DNA, the CDR3 is TGCGCCAGCAGTGAGTGGGGGGCCAGAGCAGATACGCAGTATTTT. The chain employs TRBV10-2 and TRBJ2-3; either TRBD1 or TRBD2 may fit D (6 bases each). This CDR3 spans 15 amino acids. Germline CDR1 and CDR2: WSHSY and SAAADI. V was cut by 1 base and J by 4 bases, with 12 bases left in between.

CDR3 in DNA: TGCAGTGCTAGATCACGTCGGGAGAACAACCTTCTAGATACGCAGTATTTT. This translates into CSARSRRENNLLDTQYF. The chain joins TRBV20-1 to TRBJ2-3; weak D call: TRBD2 (6 bases). Deletions cut 2 bases from V and 5 bases from J, with 23 bases between. The germline V gene has CDR1 DFQATT and CDR2 SNEGSKA (reference sequence). The length of the CDR3 is 17 residues.

J is TRBJ2-1 and V is TRBV24-1, with D perhaps TRBD1 or TRBD2 (6 bases each). There are 14 residues in the CDR3. The germline V and J ends were trimmed by 11 bases and 8 bases, with 21 bases remaining between them. CDR1 and CDR2 from the germline V gene are KGHDR and SFDVKD. In DNA form, the CDR3 reads TGTGCCATTTCGCCCTCGGGGGCGCGGGATGAGCAGTTCTTC. Amino acid sequence: CAISPSGARDEQFF.

The V call is TRBV24-1, the J call TRBJ2-1; a possible D gene is TRBD2 (7 bases). Germline CDR1 reads KGHDR; CDR2 reads SFDVKD. This CDR3 region has 16 residues. The V gene lost 7 bases and the J gene lost 6 bases, with 21 bases spanning the gap. CDR3 DNA: TGTGCCACCAGCCCGTTGGGAGGGGGGGCCGGCAATGAGCAGTTCTTC. Translated: CATSPLGGGAGNEQFF.

This clonotype appeared many times. The J gene is TRBJ2-1, the V gene TRBV4-3, with 11 bases that match TRBD2. The CDR3 consists of 18 residues. J gave up 5 bases and V 4 bases, and 13 bases lay outside the gene matches. CDR1 and CDR2 (germline): LGHNA, YSLEER. In DNA, the CDR3 is TGCGCCAGCAGCCCCTGGCCTAGCGGGGGGATGGGGGACAATGAGCAGTTCTTC. It codes for CASSPWPSGGMGDNEQFF.

This chain uses TRBV7-7 with TRBJ2-3; 12 positions match TRBD2. The CDR3 is 19 residues long. Germline CDR1 reads SSHAT; CDR2 reads FNYEAQ (reference sequence). With V trimmed by 5 bases and J by 5 bases, 17 bases remained unmatched. CDR3 in amino acids: CASSPNPDLAGGRQDTQYF. The CDR3 DNA follows: TGTGCCAGCAGCCCCAACCCCGATCTAGCGGGGGGGCGGCAAGATACGCAGTATTTT.

This clonotype was counted only a few times. This chain connects TRBV2 to TRBJ2-2; unclear D gene. From germline, CDR1 is SNHLY and CDR2 FYNNEI. This CDR3 has 13 amino acids. Trimming left V 4 bases short and J 7 bases short, with 10 bases between. The CDR3: CASSVLASGELFF. DNA of the CDR3: TGTGCCAGCAGTGTATTGGCGAGCGGGGAGCTGTTTTTT.

This clonotype turned up a few times. The chain uses TRBV12-3 or TRBV12-4 and TRBJ2-3; D uncertain. The CDR3 loop spans 14 amino acids. Deletions cut 3 bases from V and 4 bases from J, with 11 bases between. CDR3 residues: CASSFVHPADTQYF. CDR3 coding DNA: TGTGCCAGCAGTTTTGTGCACCCCGCAGATACGCAGTATTTT.

This clonotype was observed a few times. The rearrangement uses TRBV4-3 and TRBJ2-6, with D uncertain. Germline V gene sequence: CDR1 LGHNA, CDR2 YSLEER. V lost 4 bases to trimming and J lost 0 bases, with 19 bases between them. This CDR3 is 19 amino acids long. The CDR3 sequence: CASSPVVAVLLSGANVLTF. As DNA, the CDR3 is TGCGCCAGCAGCCCGGTAGTGGCAGTCCTTCTCTCTGGGGCCAACGTCCTGACTTTC.

For this clonotype: A much larger clone is a single base away; this may be a read error. This chain links TRBV12-3 or TRBV12-4 with TRBJ2-6; D is ambiguous. This CDR3 is built from 14 residues. The chain's CDR3 is CTSSLISGANVLTF. The CDR3 DNA reads TGTACCAGCAGTTTGATCTCTGGGGCCAACGTCCTGACTTTC.

This clonotype was found many times. The chain recombines TRBV4-3 with TRBJ2-3, with 10 bases lining up with TRBD2. The CDR3 totals 20 residues. The V gene's germline CDR1 is LGHNA and CDR2 YSLEER. V was pared by 0 bases and J by 1 base, with 13 bases of the junction left unmatched. The CDR3, as DNA: TGCGCCAGCAGCCAAGATAGTTCACTAGCGGGGAGGGGTGGCACAGATACGCAGTATTTT. Translation gives CASSQDSSLAGRGGTDTQYF.

CDR3: CASSQDLRGGFQETQYF. CDR3 nucleotide sequence: TGCGCCAGCAGCCAAGATCTGCGGGGGGGCTTTCAAGAGACCCAGTACTTC. The gene calls are TRBV4-3 and TRBJ2-5; 9 bases match TRBD2. Losses at the gene ends were 0 bases for V and 2 bases for J; bases not matched to a gene: 7. CDR1 LGHNA and CDR2 YSLEER come from the germline V gene. The CDR3 loop spans 17 amino acids.

The genes are TRBV29-1 and TRBJ2-2, with TRBD2 as a possible D gene (7 bases). Germline V CDR1 and CDR2: SQVTM, ANQGSEA. V was pared by 1 base and J by 6 bases, with 15 bases between. There are 15 residues in the CDR3. This CDR3 is CSVEGGGKGAGELFF. In DNA, the CDR3 is TGCAGCGTTGAAGGGGGGGGCAAAGGGGCCGGGGAGCTGTTTTTT.

This sequence joins TRBV7-9 and TRBJ2-7, with D perhaps TRBD1 (5 bases). Looked up from germline, CDR1 is SEHNR and CDR2 is FQNEAQ (reference sequence). V lost 6 bases to trimming and J lost 5 bases, with 17 bases between them. CDR3 length: 14 residues. DNA of the CDR3: TGTGCCAGCAGAGGGCAGGGCCTTAAGGACGAGCAGTACTTC. Its translation: CASRGQGLKDEQYF.

This clonotype has just a few counts. CDR3 in DNA: TGTGCCAGCAGTCCCGAACCAGGGGTGGGGGAGCAGTTCTTC. Translation gives CASSPEPGVGEQFF. The rearrangement joins TRBV6-4 to TRBJ2-1, with a possible D match to TRBD1 (6 bases). This CDR3 comprises 14 residues. Trimming shortened V by 5 bases and J by 10 bases, and 18 bases separated the two germline ends. Germline CDR1 reads MRHNA; CDR2 reads SNTAGT.

The chain recombines TRBV6-1 with TRBJ2-7; no definite D call. Germline lookup yields CDR1 MNHNS and CDR2 SASEGT. The CDR3 spans 15 residues. V lost 5 bases and J lost 3, with 17 bases in between. The CDR3 loop is CASSQYRGPIYEQYV. The CDR3, as DNA: TGTGCCAGCAGTCAATACCGCGGACCGATCTACGAGCAGTACGTC.

The chain couples TRBV28 to TRBJ2-1; D is possibly TRBD1 (6 bases). Deletions cut 5 bases from V and 3 bases from J, with 17 bases between. CDR3 length equals 16 residues. Germline V lookup: CDR1 MDHEN, CDR2 SYDVKM. The CDR3 coding sequence is TGTGCCAGCAGTCCGCGGGTGGGGGCCAACTACAATGAGCAGTTCTTC. Translated, it gives CASSPRVGANYNEQFF.

The chain uses TRBV7-8 and TRBJ2-1, with D possibly matching TRBD1 (6 bases). V shed 6 bases and J shed 1 base, with 22 bases lying between them. Per the germline V gene, CDR1 is SGHVS and CDR2 is FQNEAQ. This CDR3 is built from 18 residues. The DNA for the CDR3 is TGTGCCAGCAGTTTACTCACCTTTCAGGGGCCTTCCTACAATGAGCAGTTCTTC. Encoded protein: CASSLLTFQGPSYNEQFF.

The rearrangement uses TRBV5-4 and TRBJ2-6; D ambiguous. CDR1 SGHNT and CDR2 YYREEE come from the germline V gene (reference sequence). The CDR3 is 15 amino acids. V was pared by 2 bases and J by 0 bases, with 6 bases between. The CDR3 region is CASSFESSGANVLTF. The CDR3 coding sequence is TGTGCCAGCAGCTTCGAAAGCTCTGGGGCCAACGTCCTGACTTTC.

This clonotype turned up a few times. This sequence joins TRBV10-3 and TRBJ1-5; D is perhaps TRBD1 (5 bases). The germline V gene encodes CDR1 ENHRY and CDR2 SYGVKD. Trimming took off 4 bases at V and 5 bases at J, with 12 bases between the two ends. The CDR3 sequence is 14 residues long. CDR3 bases: TGTGCCATCAGTGTAGGCCAGGGAGATCAGCCCCAGCATTTT. Amino acids: CAISVGQGDQPQHF.

The chain joins TRBV5-1 to TRBJ2-5, with 7 bases matching TRBD2. Germline trimming cut 4 bases from V and 5 bases from J; bases unmatched to any gene: 8. Germline CDR1 is SGHRS and CDR2 is YFSETQ. The CDR3 contains 14 residues. The CDR3 bases are TGCGCCAGCAGCAAACGCAGGGAGGGGGAGACCCAGTACTTC. It codes for CASSKRREGETQYF. The whole variable domain, filled in from reference TRBV5-1 and TRBJ2-5, reads KAGVTQTPRYLIKTRGQQVTLSCSPISGHRSVSWYQQTPGQGLQFLFEYFSETQRNKGNFPGRFSGRQFSNSRSEMNVSTLELGDSALYLCASSKRREGETQYFGPGTRLLVL.

This clonotype was counted only a few times. The rearrangement uses TRBV11-3 and TRBJ2-3; TRBD1 matches 7 bases. Germline CDR1 is SGHNT and CDR2 is YENEEA. The trim removed 5 bases at V and 0 bases at J, leaving 8 bases unmatched. This CDR3 has 16 amino acids. CDR3 DNA sequence: TGTGCCAGCAGCCCGAGGGACAGCTCTAGCACAGATACGCAGTATTTT. It codes for CASSPRDSSSTDTQYF.